A selection of T cell receptor beta chains follows, all from one sample in a study of post-analysis software for immune sequencing data. MiXCR, applied by TCRdb to the PCR reads, yields one record per CDR3 protein. The sample holds fewer than 900,000 distinct CDR3 sequences, roughly 46% seen once. The sample comprised blood. The origin of the receptors is a girl aged 5 to 17 with multiple sclerosis. CDR3s include the opening cysteine and the closing phenylalanine or tryptophan. D genes are given only for firm matches. Rows give clone size only sometimes, using once, few, many, or a class for an expanded clone.

J gene: TRBJ2-4
D gene: TRBD1
V gene: TRBV9
clone size: few
CDR3 DNA: TGTGCCAGCAGCGTAGCGGGACAGCAAAACATTCAGTACTTC
CDR3 protein: CASSVAGQQNIQYF

J gene: TRBJ2-3
D gene: TRBD1
V gene: TRBV27
clone size: NA
CDR3 DNA: TGTGCCAGCAGTTTATCCCCAGTGGACAGGGGTACAGATACGCAGTATTTT
CDR3 protein: CASSLSPVDRGTDTQYF

J gene: TRBJ2-7
D gene: NA
V gene: TRBV7-2
clone size: NA
CDR3 DNA: TGTGCCAGCAGCTTAGGGGGGCCCAGTTCCTACGAGCAGTACTTC
CDR3 protein: CASSLGGPSSYEQYF

J gene: TRBJ2-1
D gene: TRBD2
V gene: TRBV14
clone size: NA
CDR3 DNA: TGTGCCAGCAGCCGCGGACTAGCGGGAGCTGGTGAGCAGTTCTTC
CDR3 protein: CASSRGLAGAGEQFF

J gene: TRBJ2-1
D gene: TRBD1
V gene: TRBV15
clone size: NA
CDR3 DNA: TGTGCCACCAGCAGTAAAACGGGACAGGGCAATGAGCAGTTCTTC
CDR3 protein: CATSSKTGQGNEQFF

J gene: TRBJ2-5
D gene: NA
V gene: TRBV12-3/TRBV12-4
clone size: NA
CDR3 DNA: TGTGCCAGCAGTCTGGGACGTTTCCAAGAGACCCAGTACTTC
CDR3 protein: CASSLGRFQETQYF

J gene: TRBJ1-2
D gene: NA
V gene: TRBV28
clone size: NA
CDR3 DNA: TGTGCCAGCATGGAGTACTATGGCTACACCTTC
CDR3 protein: CASMEYYGYTF

J gene: TRBJ2-5
D gene: TRBD2
V gene: TRBV12-3/TRBV12-4
clone size: NA
CDR3 DNA: TGTGCCAGCAGTATACTACTAGCGGGACAAGAGACCCAGGACTTC
CDR3 protein: CASSILLAGQETQDF

J gene: TRBJ1-4
D gene: TRBD1
V gene: TRBV2
clone size: NA
CDR3 DNA: TGTGCCAGCAGCCCGGGACAGGGTATTGGTAGTGAAAAACTGTTTTTT
CDR3 protein: CASSPGQGIGSEKLFF

J gene: TRBJ2-1
D gene: TRBD2
V gene: TRBV29-1
clone size: once
CDR3 DNA: TGCAGCGTCCAGGGTAGCGGGAGTTCCTACAATGAGCAGTTCTTC
CDR3 protein: CSVQGSGSSYNEQFF

J gene: TRBJ1-5
D gene: NA
V gene: TRBV12-3/TRBV12-4
clone size: NA
CDR3 DNA: TGTGCCAGCAGTTTGAGGAGGGAAGCCCAGCCCCAGCATTTT
CDR3 protein: CASSLRREAQPQHF

J gene: TRBJ2-2
D gene: TRBD1
V gene: TRBV28
clone size: NA
CDR3 DNA: TGTGCCACCGAAGGGGGCTTTGGCACCGGGGAGCTGTTTTTT
CDR3 protein: CATEGGFGTGELFF

J gene: TRBJ1-2
D gene: TRBD1
V gene: TRBV12-3/TRBV12-4
clone size: NA
CDR3 DNA: TGTGCCAGCAGTCCCAGGACAGGGAGGGAAGGCTACACCTTC
CDR3 protein: CASSPRTGREGYTF

J gene: TRBJ2-1
D gene: TRBD2
V gene: TRBV5-1
clone size: few
CDR3 DNA: TGCGCCAGCAGCGGCACTAGCGGGAGGGAGCAGTTCTTC
CDR3 protein: CASSGTSGREQFF

J gene: TRBJ2-5
D gene: NA
V gene: TRBV29-1
clone size: NA
CDR3 DNA: TGCAGCGTCCCCACCGGGAGCTCCCAGTACTTC
CDR3 protein: CSVPTGSSQYF

J gene: TRBJ1-5
D gene: NA
V gene: TRBV12-3/TRBV12-4
clone size: NA
CDR3 DNA: TGTGCCAGCAGTTTATCGGGCGGGACTGGGGGTGGAGGCAATCAGCCCCAGCATTTT
CDR3 protein: CASSLSGGTGGGGNQPQHF

J gene: TRBJ1-5
D gene: NA
V gene: TRBV7-2
clone size: once
CDR3 DNA: TGTGCCAGCAGCCTGGGGGTTCAGTCATCCCAGCCCCAGCATTTT
CDR3 protein: CASSLGVQSSQPQHF

J gene: TRBJ1-2
D gene: TRBD1
V gene: TRBV20-1
clone size: NA
CDR3 DNA: TGCAGTGCTAGAGCGGAGACAGGGGAGCACTATGGCTACACCTTC
CDR3 protein: CSARAETGEHYGYTF

J gene: TRBJ2-7
D gene: NA
V gene: TRBV3-1
clone size: NA
CDR3 DNA: TGTGCCAGCAGCCTCGCGGCGGTGGGGCGATACGAGCAGTACTTC
CDR3 protein: CASSLAAVGRYEQYF

J gene: TRBJ1-1
D gene: NA
V gene: TRBV29-1
clone size: NA
CDR3 DNA: TGCAGCGTTTCGACCACTGAAGCTTTCTTT
CDR3 protein: CSVSTTEAFF

J gene: TRBJ2-1
D gene: NA
V gene: TRBV12-3/TRBV12-4
clone size: few
CDR3 DNA: TGTGCCAGCAGTCCCCCCAGGCTGGAGTACAATGAGCAGTTCTTC
CDR3 protein: CASSPPRLEYNEQFF

J gene: TRBJ1-1
D gene: NA
V gene: TRBV29-1
clone size: NA
CDR3 DNA: TGCAGCGTTGAAGACGGCGGGGGTTATACTTTCTTT
CDR3 protein: CSVEDGGGYTFF

J gene: TRBJ2-1
D gene: TRBD2
V gene: TRBV7-2
clone size: NA
CDR3 DNA: TGTGCCAGCAGCCCTCCCGGGACTAGTAACGTCGATGAGCAGTTCTTC
CDR3 protein: CASSPPGTSNVDEQFF

J gene: TRBJ2-1
D gene: TRBD2
V gene: TRBV6-2/TRBV6-3
clone size: NA
CDR3 DNA: TGTGCCAGCAGTTACCTTAACCTTCGACTAGCTCAGATCTCCTACAATGAGCAGTTCTTC
CDR3 protein: CASSYLNLRLAQISYNEQFF

J gene: TRBJ2-7
D gene: NA
V gene: TRBV20-1
clone size: few
CDR3 DNA: TGCAGCGCCCGGGACACCTCCTACGAGCAGTACTTC
CDR3 protein: CSARDTSYEQYF

J gene: TRBJ2-1
D gene: NA
V gene: TRBV7-9
clone size: NA
CDR3 DNA: TGTGCCAGCAGCCCCAGTGAGATCGATGAGCAGTTCTTC
CDR3 protein: CASSPSEIDEQFF

J gene: TRBJ2-3
D gene: NA
V gene: TRBV9
clone size: NA
CDR3 DNA: TGTGCCAGCAGCAGGAGGTGGGGGAGCACAGATACGCAGTATTTT
CDR3 protein: CASSRRWGSTDTQYF

J gene: TRBJ2-7
D gene: TRBD2
V gene: TRBV11-3
clone size: NA
CDR3 DNA: TGTGCCAGCAGCAGGATCGGACTAGCGGGATCCTACGAGCAGTACTTC
CDR3 protein: CASSRIGLAGSYEQYF

J gene: TRBJ2-1
D gene: TRBD1
V gene: TRBV7-3
clone size: NA
CDR3 DNA: TGTGCCAGCAGCTCCCCAGGACAGGGGCGAGGACAGCAGTTCTTC
CDR3 protein: CASSSPGQGRGQQFF

J gene: TRBJ2-3
D gene: TRBD2
V gene: TRBV29-1
clone size: NA
CDR3 DNA: TGCAGCGTCACTCCAGCGGGAGAGCCAGATGCGCAGTATTTT
CDR3 protein: CSVTPAGEPDAQYF

J gene: TRBJ2-1
D gene: NA
V gene: TRBV29-1
clone size: few
CDR3 DNA: TGCAGCGTTGCCCGGGACAATCACAATGAGCAGTTCTTC
CDR3 protein: CSVARDNHNEQFF

J gene: TRBJ2-7
D gene: TRBD2
V gene: TRBV15
clone size: NA
CDR3 DNA: TGTGCCACCAGCAGGGGGGGGGACGGAACCTACGAGCAGTACTTC
CDR3 protein: CATSRGGDGTYEQYF

J gene: TRBJ2-1
D gene: NA
V gene: TRBV13
clone size: NA
CDR3 DNA: TGTGCCAGCAGCCCGATCGGCCTTCGAGGGTCCTACAATGAGCAGTTCTTC
CDR3 protein: CASSPIGLRGSYNEQFF

J gene: TRBJ2-1
D gene: NA
V gene: TRBV20-1
clone size: few
CDR3 DNA: TGCAGTGCCCCGACTGCCTACAATGAGCAGTTCTTC
CDR3 protein: CSAPTAYNEQFF

J gene: TRBJ1-6
D gene: TRBD1
V gene: TRBV6-5
clone size: NA
CDR3 DNA: TGTGCCAGCAGTTACGACAGGGTTGGATCACCCCTCCACTTT
CDR3 protein: CASSYDRVGSPLHF

J gene: TRBJ2-1
D gene: TRBD2
V gene: TRBV4-3
clone size: NA
CDR3 DNA: TGCGCCAGCAGCCAAGACCTAGCGGGAGACTACGAGCAGTTCTTC
CDR3 protein: CASSQDLAGDYEQFF

J gene: TRBJ1-2
D gene: NA
V gene: TRBV9
clone size: NA
CDR3 DNA: TGTGCCAGCAGCACCCCGTTAGGTCTACGCGGCTACACCTTC
CDR3 protein: CASSTPLGLRGYTF

J gene: TRBJ2-5
D gene: TRBD2
V gene: TRBV29-1
clone size: NA
CDR3 DNA: TGCAGCGTTGGGACTAGCGCCGGCTGGGGGACCCAGTACTTC
CDR3 protein: CSVGTSAGWGTQYF

J gene: TRBJ2-7
D gene: NA
V gene: TRBV6-6
clone size: few
CDR3 DNA: TGTGCCAGCAGTTACGAAGGGCAGGTTTACGAGCAGTACTTC
CDR3 protein: CASSYEGQVYEQYF

J gene: TRBJ2-7
D gene: TRBD1
V gene: TRBV29-1
clone size: NA
CDR3 DNA: TGCAGCGTTGAAGCAAGGGGGAGGACAGGGGCGAGCGAGCAGTACTTC
CDR3 protein: CSVEARGRTGASEQYF

J gene: TRBJ1-2
D gene: NA
V gene: TRBV7-2
clone size: NA
CDR3 DNA: TGTGCCAGCAGCCGGGGGCCGGGAACGGCTGGCTACACCTTC
CDR3 protein: CASSRGPGTAGYTF

J gene: TRBJ2-5
D gene: NA
V gene: TRBV20-1
clone size: NA
CDR3 DNA: TGCAGTGCCTTGACGGAGAGGAGCCAAGAGACCCAGTACTTC
CDR3 protein: CSALTERSQETQYF

J gene: TRBJ2-7
D gene: TRBD2
V gene: TRBV10-3
clone size: few
CDR3 DNA: TGTGCCATCAGGACAACTAGCGGCTCCTACGAGCAGTACTTC
CDR3 protein: CAIRTTSGSYEQYF

J gene: TRBJ2-5
D gene: NA
V gene: TRBV10-3
clone size: NA
CDR3 DNA: TGTGCCTCCGCAGGGGGGCTAGCGGTCCAAGAGACCCAGTACTTC
CDR3 protein: CASAGGLAVQETQYF

J gene: TRBJ2-7
D gene: NA
V gene: TRBV28
clone size: NA
CDR3 DNA: TGTGCCAGCAGCGATAGGAACAATGAGCAGTACTTC
CDR3 protein: CASSDRNNEQYF

J gene: TRBJ1-5
D gene: NA
V gene: TRBV20-1
clone size: NA
CDR3 DNA: TGCAGTGCTAGAGATTTCAGGGCGGACGATAATCAGCCCCAGCATTTT
CDR3 protein: CSARDFRADDNQPQHF

J gene: TRBJ2-5
D gene: NA
V gene: TRBV6-5
clone size: NA
CDR3 DNA: TGTGCCAGCAGTTACTCGACAACAGGGCAAGAGACCCAGTACTTC
CDR3 protein: CASSYSTTGQETQYF

J gene: TRBJ1-2
D gene: NA
V gene: TRBV27
clone size: once
CDR3 DNA: TGTGCCAGCAGTCCCGGGATAGGCTATGGCTACACCTTC
CDR3 protein: CASSPGIGYGYTF

J gene: TRBJ2-7
D gene: NA
V gene: TRBV4-3
clone size: many
CDR3 DNA: TGCGCCAGCAGCCAAGACCGGAGCTACGAGCAGTACTTC
CDR3 protein: CASSQDRSYEQYF

J gene: TRBJ2-1
D gene: TRBD2
V gene: TRBV29-1
clone size: NA
CDR3 DNA: TGCAGCGTTGAATCTAGCGGGAGTAGTTGGCAGTTCTTC
CDR3 protein: CSVESSGSSWQFF

J gene: TRBJ2-4
D gene: NA
V gene: TRBV6-6
clone size: NA
CDR3 DNA: TGTGCCAGCAGTTACCACCCCGGGGGCTATGAGCAGTACTTC
CDR3 protein: CASSYHPGGYEQYF

J gene: TRBJ2-1
D gene: NA
V gene: TRBV27
clone size: NA
CDR3 DNA: TGTGCCAGCAGTGGTAGCGTATACAATGAGCAGTTCTTC
CDR3 protein: CASSGSVYNEQFF

J gene: TRBJ2-3
D gene: NA
V gene: TRBV29-1
clone size: NA
CDR3 DNA: TGCAGCGTTGAAGAAGGCGGGGCCCTCACAGATACGCAGTATTTT
CDR3 protein: CSVEEGGALTDTQYF

J gene: TRBJ2-7
D gene: NA
V gene: TRBV20-1
clone size: NA
CDR3 DNA: TGCAGTGCCCCCCGGGGTCTCTACGAGCAGTACTTC
CDR3 protein: CSAPRGLYEQYF

J gene: TRBJ1-1
D gene: NA
V gene: TRBV15
clone size: few
CDR3 DNA: TGTGCCACCAGGCGAAGATCAGGGGACACTGAAGCTTTCTTT
CDR3 protein: CATRRRSGDTEAFF

J gene: TRBJ1-2
D gene: NA
V gene: TRBV12-3/TRBV12-4
clone size: few
CDR3 DNA: TGTGCCAGCAGTTCACAGAACGGGGTCGGGGGCTACACCTTC
CDR3 protein: CASSSQNGVGGYTF

J gene: TRBJ2-1
D gene: NA
V gene: TRBV7-3
clone size: NA
CDR3 DNA: TGTGCCAGCAGCTCCGAACCTCTTCGGGAGCCATACTTCTCCTACAATGAGCAGTTCTTC
CDR3 protein: CASSSEPLREPYFSYNEQFF

J gene: TRBJ2-1
D gene: TRBD2
V gene: TRBV20-1
clone size: NA
CDR3 DNA: TGCAGTGCTAGAGATCTCGGACTAGCGACCAATGAGCAGTTCTTC
CDR3 protein: CSARDLGLATNEQFF